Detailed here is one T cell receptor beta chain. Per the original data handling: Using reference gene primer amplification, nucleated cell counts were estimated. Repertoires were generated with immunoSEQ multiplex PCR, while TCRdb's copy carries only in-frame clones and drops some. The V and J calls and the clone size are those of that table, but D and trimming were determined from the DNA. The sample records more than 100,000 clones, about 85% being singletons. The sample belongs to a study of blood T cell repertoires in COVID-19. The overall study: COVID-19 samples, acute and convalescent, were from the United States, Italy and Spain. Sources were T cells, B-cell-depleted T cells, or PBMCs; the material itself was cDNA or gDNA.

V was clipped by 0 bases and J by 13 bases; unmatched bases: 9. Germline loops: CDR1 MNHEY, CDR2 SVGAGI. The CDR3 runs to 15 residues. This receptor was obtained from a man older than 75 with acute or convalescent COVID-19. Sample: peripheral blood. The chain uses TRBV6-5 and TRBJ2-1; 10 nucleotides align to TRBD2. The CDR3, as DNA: TGTGCCAGCAGTTACTCGACGGGACTAGCGTTGCCCCAGTTCTTC. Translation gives CASSYSTGLALPQFF.